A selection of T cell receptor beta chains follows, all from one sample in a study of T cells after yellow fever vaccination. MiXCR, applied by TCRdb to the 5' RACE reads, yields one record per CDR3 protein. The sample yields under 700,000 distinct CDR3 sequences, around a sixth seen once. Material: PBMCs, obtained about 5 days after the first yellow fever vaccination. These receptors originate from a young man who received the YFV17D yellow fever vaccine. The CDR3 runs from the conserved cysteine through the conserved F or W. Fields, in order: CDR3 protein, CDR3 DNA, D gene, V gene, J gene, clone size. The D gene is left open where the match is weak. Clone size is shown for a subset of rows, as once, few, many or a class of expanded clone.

CSVSGRASYNEQFF	TGCAGCGTCAGCGGCCGAGCATCGTACAATGAGCAGTTCTTC	-	TRBV20-1	TRBJ2-1	few
CASQGQGLTF	TGTGCCAGCCAGGGCCAGGGGCTCACCTTC	-	TRBV6-1	TRBJ1-2	few
CASSIRDFTDTQYF	TGTGCCAGCAGCATACGGGACTTCACAGATACGCAGTATTTT	-	TRBV7-8	TRBJ2-3	-
CASSLLGTSGANVLTF	TGTGCCAGCAGCCTCCTGGGGACCTCTGGGGCCAACGTCCTGACTTTC	-	TRBV28	TRBJ2-6	-
CACKRGGTEAFF	TGTGCCTGTAAACGGGGGGGCACTGAAGCTTTCTTT	-	TRBV30	TRBJ1-1	-
CSATAAGNQPQHF	TGCAGTGCTACCGCGGCAGGTAATCAGCCCCAGCATTTT	-	TRBV20-1	TRBJ1-5	-
CASSQEGTGGYGYTF	TGCGCCAGCAGCCAAGAGGGGACAGGGGGCTATGGCTACACCTTC	TRBD1	TRBV4-1	TRBJ1-2	-
CASYDRGDFTEAFF	TGTGCCAGCTACGACAGGGGGGATTTCACTGAAGCTTTCTTT	TRBD1	TRBV4-2	TRBJ1-1	few
CASSWAGGLRDTQYF	TGTGCCAGCAGCTGGGCGGGGGGCCTCCGGGATACGCAGTATTTT	TRBD2	TRBV7-6	TRBJ2-3	-
CASSQVDRVTEAFF	TGCGCCAGCAGCCAAGTGGACAGGGTTACTGAAGCTTTCTTT	TRBD1	TRBV4-3	TRBJ1-1	-
CASSPSWGTDTQYF	TGTGCCAGCAGCCCTAGCTGGGGCACAGATACGCAGTATTTT	-	TRBV5-4	TRBJ2-3	few
CASSQEGVGSRIRGYTF	TGCGCCAGCAGCCAAGAGGGGGTCGGGAGCCGGATTCGGGGCTACACCTTC	-	TRBV4-3	TRBJ1-2	few
CASSLVALGETQYF	TGTGCCAGCAGCTTAGTTGCACTAGGGGAGACCCAGTACTTC	-	TRBV7-2	TRBJ2-5	few
CASSPHGTVLLFF	TGTGCCAGCAGTCCCCATGGGACCGTCCTGCTGTTTTTT	-	TRBV7-8	TRBJ2-2	-